The 28 T cell receptor beta chains given below trace back to one sample, sequenced in a study of cytomegalovirus exposure and HLA in healthy donors. Primers: 60 Vbeta forward and 13 Jbeta reverse. The method was immunoSEQ multiplex PCR; TCRdb's version includes in-frame clones alone and lacks a portion of them. The sample includes 150,000 to 200,000 clones, about 80% of them seen just once. Source material: PBMCs. These receptors originate from a woman aged 40 to 50 in good health and CMV-seronegative.

This chain connects TRBV6-1 to TRBJ2-1; D unresolved. This CDR3 has 16 amino acids. The V gene's germline CDR1 is MNHNS and CDR2 SASEGT. Trimming took off 3 bases at V and 4 bases at J, with 16 bases between the two ends. The CDR3: CASSDVLQTQYNEQFF. The CDR3 DNA follows: TGTGCCAGCAGTGACGTGTTACAGACACAATACAATGAGCAGTTCTTC.

The rearrangement links TRBV5-1 to TRBJ1-4; 9 nucleotides match TRBD1. The germline V gene has CDR1 SGHRS and CDR2 YFSETQ. With V trimmed by 3 bases and J by 5 bases, 8 bases remained unmatched. CDR3 length: 16 amino acids. This chain's CDR3 is CASSSPQGAGNEKLFF. CDR3 DNA sequence: TGCGCCAGCAGCTCGCCACAGGGGGCTGGGAATGAAAAACTGTTTTTT. The full variable domain, with the rest looked up from reference TRBV5-1 and TRBJ1-4, is KAGVTQTPRYLIKTRGQQVTLSCSPISGHRSVSWYQQTPGQGLQFLFEYFSETQRNKGNFPGRFSGRQFSNSRSEMNVSTLELGDSALYLCASSSPQGAGNEKLFFGSGTQLSVL.

The rearrangement links TRBV5-4 to TRBJ2-3; possibly TRBD2 for D (6 bases). V lost 0 bases, J lost 5 bases, and 13 bases lay in between. The CDR3 is 15 amino acids. Germline V CDR1 and CDR2: SGHNT, YYREEE (reference sequence). The CDR3 is CASSLERGGRDTQYF. CDR3 nucleotides: TGTGCCAGCAGCTTGGAGAGAGGAGGGCGAGATACGCAGTATTTT.

The chain has TRBV18 and TRBJ2-1, with no clear D. The germline V gene encodes CDR1 KGHSH and CDR2 LQKENI. The CDR3 has 12 amino acids. V was trimmed by 6 bases and J by 5 bases, leaving 8 bases between them. In nucleotides, the CDR3 is TGTGCCAGCTCGCCCACAGACAATGAGCAGTTCTTC. It is translated as CASSPTDNEQFF.

Here the CDR3 DNA reads TGTGCCAGCAGCCCCCCGGGACAGGGGTTTGAGACCCAGTACTTC. Translating it yields CASSPPGQGFETQYF. The J gene is TRBJ2-5, the V gene TRBV7-2; the match to TRBD1 covers 10 bases. The CDR3 is 15 residues long. The germline gives CDR1 SGHTA, CDR2 FQGNSA. With 5 bases clipped from V and 5 bases from J, the junction kept 8 bases outside the gene matches.

The chain carries TRBV10-3 and TRBJ2-7, with TRBD1 matching 11 bases. The CDR3 has 14 residues. Germline V gene data show CDR1 as ENHRY and CDR2 as SYGVKD. With 6 bases clipped from V and 3 bases from J, the junction kept 4 bases outside the gene matches. This chain's CDR3 is CAIRGGTGGYEQYF. DNA for the CDR3: TGTGCCATCAGGGGGGGGACAGGGGGCTACGAGCAGTACTTC.

The chain links TRBV19 to TRBJ2-1; weak D call: TRBD1 (6 bases). V gave up 8 bases and J gave up 2 bases, with 10 bases separating them. Germline CDR1 reads LNHDA; CDR2 reads SQIVND (reference sequence). This CDR3 contains 13 residues. The CDR3 DNA reads as TGTGCCAGTCGAGGGGGACCCTACAATGAGCAGTTCTTC. Its translation: CASRGGPYNEQFF.

The chain uses TRBV4-3 and TRBJ2-1; tentatively, D is TRBD2 (6 bases). Deletions cut 2 bases from V and 7 bases from J, with 12 bases between. Looked up from germline, CDR1 is LGHNA and CDR2 is YSLEER. This CDR3 has 14 residues. As DNA, the CDR3 is TGCGCCAGCAGCCAAAGGGGACTGGCAAATGAGCAGTTCTTC. Amino acids: CASSQRGLANEQFF.

The J gene is TRBJ1-5, the V gene TRBV19; D not resolved. From germline, CDR1 is LNHDA and CDR2 SQIVND (reference sequence). This CDR3 comprises 15 residues. The germline V and J ends were trimmed by 7 bases and 1 base, with 14 bases remaining between them. CDR3 amino acids: CASNPAGGSNQPQHF. In nucleotides, the CDR3 is TGTGCCAGTAACCCGGCGGGTGGGAGCAATCAGCCCCAGCATTTT.

The V and J genes are TRBV5-1 and TRBJ1-3; D gene ambiguous. V gave up 5 bases and J gave up 0 bases, with 12 bases separating them. Germline CDR1 is SGHRS and CDR2 is YFSETQ. The CDR3 runs to 15 residues. The CDR3 region has the DNA TGCGCCAGCAGAGAGACGGGGAGCTCTGGAAACACCATATATTTT. Protein sequence: CASRETGSSGNTIYF. Variable domain in full (rest from reference TRBV5-1 and TRBJ1-3): KAGVTQTPRYLIKTRGQQVTLSCSPISGHRSVSWYQQTPGQGLQFLFEYFSETQRNKGNFPGRFSGRQFSNSRSEMNVSTLELGDSALYLCASRETGSSGNTIYFGEGSWLTVV.

This sequence joins TRBV30 and TRBJ1-3; D unresolved. Germline values: CDR1 GTSNPN, CDR2 SVGIG (reference sequence). Trimming removed 0 bases from V and 0 bases from J, with 6 bases in between. The CDR3 runs to 14 residues. CDR3 bases: TGTGCCTGGAGTGTTGCGAGCTCTGGAAACACCATATATTTT. Its protein is CAWSVASSGNTIYF.

This clone was detected once. DNA of the CDR3: TGTGCCAGCAGTGAGGGTGCAGCTAATGAAAAACTGTTTTTT. It encodes CASSEGAANEKLFF. V usage is TRBV6-5 and J usage is TRBJ1-4; D gene unclear. Trimming stripped 5 bases from V and 3 bases from J, with 10 bases between. CDR1 is MNHEY and CDR2 is SVGAGI in the germline V gene. This CDR3 comprises 14 residues.

This rearrangement joins TRBV27 to TRBJ2-1; 9 bases are a match to TRBD2. J lost 10 bases, V lost 7 bases, and 14 bases had no gene match. The CDR3 length is 15 residues. Looked up from germline, CDR1 is MNHEY and CDR2 is SMNVEV (reference sequence). The CDR3 nucleotides are TGTGCCAGCACTTCCGCGGGAGGGCCCTGGGGGGAGCAGTTCTTC. This sequence encodes CASTSAGGPWGEQFF.

The V gene is TRBV11-2, the J gene TRBJ1-2, with a tentative D call TRBD1 (5 bases). Between the trimmed V and J ends, which lost 5 bases and 5 bases, there was a span of 18 bases. The CDR3 consists of 15 residues. Germline-derived CDR1 and CDR2 are SGHAT and FQNNGV. The CDR3 DNA is TGTGCCAGCAGCCCTCCGGTCACGGGGGGTTATGGCTACACCTTC. Protein: CASSPPVTGGYGYTF.

This clone has just a few counts. The rearrangement uses TRBV29-1 and TRBJ1-5; 10 bases match TRBD1. The CDR3 spans 13 residues. Per germline, CDR1 SQVTM and CDR2 ANQGSEA. With V trimmed by 7 bases and J by 4 bases, 4 bases remained unmatched. As DNA, the CDR3 is TGCAGCGCCGCGGGACAGGGGAATCAGCCCCAGCATTTT. Residues: CSAAGQGNQPQHF.

This chain uses TRBV27 with TRBJ2-1; TRBD1 aligns across 9 bases. There are 14 residues in the CDR3. The germline V gene encodes CDR1 MNHEY and CDR2 SMNVEV (reference sequence). With V trimmed by 5 bases and J by 7 bases, 6 bases remained unmatched. Here the CDR3 reads CASSPGQGRNEQFF. In DNA form, the CDR3 reads TGTGCCAGCAGTCCGGGACAGGGAAGGAATGAGCAGTTCTTC.

This chain connects TRBV28 to TRBJ2-3; 7 bases agree with TRBD1. With V trimmed by 3 bases and J by 2 bases, 2 bases remained unmatched. CDR1 and CDR2 (germline): MDHEN, SYDVKM. The CDR3 spans 14 residues. The CDR3 coding sequence is TGTGCCAGCAGTTTGGGACAGAACACAGATACGCAGTATTTT. It yields the protein CASSLGQNTDTQYF.

The rearrangement links TRBV11-3 to TRBJ2-7, with D unresolved. The V and J ends lost 0 bases and 2 bases respectively, with 5 bases between them. Germline loops: CDR1 SGHNT, CDR2 YENEEA. CDR3 size: 13 residues. CDR3 sequence reads: CASSLDTPYEQYF. DNA of the CDR3: TGTGCCAGCAGCTTAGATACACCCTACGAGCAGTACTTC.

This chain connects TRBV28 to TRBJ1-2, with TRBD1 matching over 7 bases. J lost 9 bases, V lost 5 bases, and 18 bases had no gene match. CDR1 is MDHEN, CDR2 SYDVKM, per germline. The length of the CDR3 is 16 residues. CDR3 loop: CASSLSSGTDTRRYTF. The CDR3 nucleotides read TGTGCCAGCAGTCTCTCCTCCGGGACAGATACCAGACGCTACACCTTC.

The V gene is TRBV19, the J gene TRBJ2-3; no firm D call. V was pared by 3 bases and J by 3 bases, with 10 bases between. Germline CDR1 reads LNHDA; CDR2 reads SQIVND (reference sequence). There are 14 residues in the CDR3. The CDR3 coding sequence is TGTGCCAGTAGTATCCACGCCGGGACAGATACGCAGTATTTT. Translated, it gives CASSIHAGTDTQYF.

V is TRBV5-1 and J is TRBJ2-1, with D possibly TRBD2 on 5 matching bases. This CDR3 region has 17 residues. Looked up from germline, CDR1 is SGHRS and CDR2 is YFSETQ. The V end lost 1 base, the J end lost 8 bases, and 22 bases lay between the germline ends. This CDR3 is CASSLFPVAGSSHEQFF. Here the CDR3 DNA reads TGCGCCAGCAGCTTGTTTCCTGTAGCTGGGAGTTCCCATGAGCAGTTCTTC.

The CDR3 loop is CASSPRRTGTYNEQFF. CDR3 sequence (DNA): TGTGCCAGCAGCCCCAGAAGGACAGGCACCTACAATGAGCAGTTCTTC. The rearrangement uses TRBV7-8 and TRBJ2-1; 7 bases align to TRBD1. This CDR3 contains 16 residues. The V gene's germline CDR1 is SGHVS and CDR2 FQNEAQ. Trimming removed 5 bases from V and 2 bases from J; junction bases left unmatched: 9.

The chain links TRBV7-9 to TRBJ2-5, with 7 nucleotides matching TRBD2. Germline loops: CDR1 SEHNR, CDR2 FQNEAQ (reference sequence). CDR3 length: 17 residues. V shed 1 base and J 5 bases; nucleotides not matched to a gene: 13. CDR3 in amino acids: CASSLVVLREGGETQYF. As DNA, the CDR3 is TGTGCCAGCAGCTTAGTTGTCCTAAGGGAGGGTGGTGAGACCCAGTACTTC.

The chain links TRBV21-1 to TRBJ2-5; TRBD2 is the table's D call and was not checked against the DNA. TRBV21-1 is annotated as a pseudogene. The CDR3 runs 18 residues. The CDR3 spells CASSKALREGIEKETQYF. The DNA for the CDR3 is TGTGCCAGCAGCAAAGCTCTAAGGGAGGGTATAGAGAAAGAGACCCAGTACTTC.

The chain couples TRBV4-3 to TRBJ1-4; D possibly corresponds to TRBD1 (6 bases). The CDR3 consists of 14 residues. In germline, CDR1 is LGHNA, CDR2 YSLEER. V was pared by 0 bases and J by 10 bases, with 12 bases between. For the CDR3, the DNA is TGCGCCAGCAGCCAAGACGGGGGGGGCGGAAAACTGTTTTTT. Residues: CASSQDGGGGKLFF.

The V gene is TRBV12-5, the J gene TRBJ1-5; 7 nucleotides match TRBD1. Losses at the gene ends were 1 base for V and 6 bases for J; bases not matched to a gene: 6. This CDR3 is 15 amino acids long. Germline V gives CDR1 LGHNT, CDR2 FRNRAP. The CDR3, as DNA: TGTGCTAGTGGTTTGGGAGGGGGCGGAGGTCAGCCCCAGCATTTT. It specifies CASGLGGGGGQPQHF.

The genes are TRBV4-3 and TRBJ2-3; 9 nucleotides agree with TRBD2. Trimming at V came to 4 bases and at J to 5 bases, leaving 10 bases not matched to a gene. Germline loops: CDR1 LGHNA, CDR2 YSLEER. This CDR3 is built from 16 residues. The chain's CDR3 is CASSPTSGWGGDTQYF. CDR3 nucleotides: TGCGCCAGCAGCCCAACTAGCGGGTGGGGGGGAGATACGCAGTATTTT.

This clone was observed a few times. V usage is TRBV4-1 and J usage is TRBJ1-5; D is uncertain. The CDR3 sequence is 17 residues long. Germline CDR1 reads MGHRA; CDR2 reads YSYEKL. V was cut by 0 bases and J by 0 bases, with 12 bases left in between. The CDR3 sequence is CASSQDAQYYSNQPQHF. CDR3 nucleotide sequence: TGCGCCAGCAGCCAAGATGCCCAGTATTATAGCAATCAGCCCCAGCATTTT.